Below, one TCR beta chain is given with its context. Its antigen is still unknown. This record belongs to a study of T-cell reconstitution after alpha-beta-depleted transplantation in children. Unique molecular identifiers were used in preparing the TCRbeta library. TCRdb re-called the PCR reads through MiXCR, storing one row per CDR3 protein. The sample consists of approximately 520,000 distinct CDR3 sequences, about an eighth of them appearing once. V gave up 4 bases and J gave up 8 bases; unmatched junction bases: 9. CDR3 size: 16 residues. The germline CDR1 and CDR2 sequences are SGHRS and YFSETQ. General study points: Expanded clones from the graft, numbering several hundred, reportedly supplied alpha-beta T cells about two months after transplant. After one year, T-cell counts and TCRbeta diversity mostly came from new T cells. From surviving recipient T cells and thymic progenitors came the high day-60 TCRbeta diversity observed in some patients.

The receptor was isolated from a female patient aged 2-10 years who had a stem cell transplant for aplastic anemia, so the T cells may come from the graft donor. Sample: PBMCs, mostly from graft donor cells, taken 180 days after TCRalphabeta/CD19-depleted stem cell transplant. The V and J genes are TRBV5-1 and TRBJ2-1; 13 nucleotides align to TRBD2. CDR3 amino acids: CASSITSGRAGYEQFF. In DNA form, the CDR3 reads TGCGCCAGCAGCATAACTAGCGGGAGGGCCGGCTATGAGCAGTTCTTC.